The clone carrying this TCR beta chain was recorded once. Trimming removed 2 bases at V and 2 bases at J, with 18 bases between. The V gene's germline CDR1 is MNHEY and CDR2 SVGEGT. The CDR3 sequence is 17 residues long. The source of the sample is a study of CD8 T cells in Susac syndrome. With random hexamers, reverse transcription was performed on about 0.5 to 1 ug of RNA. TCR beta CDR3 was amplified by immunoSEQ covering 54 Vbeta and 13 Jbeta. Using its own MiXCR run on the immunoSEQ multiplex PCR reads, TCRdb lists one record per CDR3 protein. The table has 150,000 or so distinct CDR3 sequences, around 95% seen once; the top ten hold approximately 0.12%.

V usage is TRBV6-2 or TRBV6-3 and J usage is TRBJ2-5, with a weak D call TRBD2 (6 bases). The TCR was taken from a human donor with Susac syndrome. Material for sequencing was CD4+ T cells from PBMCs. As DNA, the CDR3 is TGTGCCAGCAGTTACCCAACCGGGACTCACATACAAGAGACCCAGTACTTC. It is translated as CASSYPTGTHIQETQYF.